This section outlines one TCR beta chain sequence together with its context. In germline, CDR1 is MGHRA, CDR2 YSYEKL. Trimming took 0 bases from V and 2 from J, leaving 11 bases between them. The CDR3 length is 16 residues. Then a second PCR, running roughly 6 to 12 cycles, was carried out with a sample-barcoded 5' primer and a J-beta primer mix. Unique molecular identifiers of 12 random nucleotides labeled each cDNA. The yield of each sample was at least 2.5 million CDR3-containing paired-end reads. Via MiXCR, TCRdb re-called the 5' RACE reads, giving one row per CDR3 protein. The sample lists 1.5 million to 2 million distinct CDR3 sequences, about 50% occurring once. This record belongs to a study of blood T cells in healthy people across ages.

V is TRBV4-1 and J is TRBJ1-5; D ambiguous. Sequencing was done on a sample of blood. The sequence derives from a woman between 35 and 50 years old in good health. CDR3 region: CASSQDGEMGNQPQHF. In nucleotides, the CDR3 is TGCGCCAGCAGCCAAGACGGGGAGATGGGCAATCAGCCCCAGCATTTT.